Presented here are 10 T cell receptor beta chains from one specimen sequenced in a study of OX40 agonist ivuxolimab in advanced cancers. The library was made by the immunoSEQ multiplex PCR assay. This is the immuneACCESS table as TCRdb keeps it, with only in-frame sequences that have V and J called. A part of the clones is gone; compared with another copy, unresolved V genes explain less than half, and the rest is unexplained. This sample comprises 70,000 to 85,000 clones, approximately 86% of them detected only once. The biggest ten clones account for about 1.9% of the sample. The sequenced sample was CD4+ or CD8+ T cells sorted from blood, obtained in a trial of the OX40 agonist ivuxolimab. The receptor set was obtained from an adult with an advanced solid tumor such as melanoma, head and neck, liver or kidney cancer.

This clone was counted a few times. V is TRBV9 and J is TRBJ2-5, with D possibly matching TRBD2 (5 bases). With 2 bases removed from V and 4 bases from J, the gap between germline ends came to 12 bases. CDR3 length: 14 amino acids. The V gene's germline CDR1 is SGDLS and CDR2 YYNGEE. The CDR3 sequence is CASSVLGNSETQYF. For the CDR3, the DNA is TGTGCCAGCAGCGTCCTCGGGAACTCAGAGACCCAGTACTTC.

The rearrangement joins TRBV19 to TRBJ2-1; no clear D. V was pared by 5 bases and J by 0 bases, with 11 bases between. The CDR3 covers 15 residues. Per germline, CDR1 LNHDA and CDR2 SQIVND (reference sequence). The CDR3 reads CASSRDGSSYNEQFF. Written as DNA, the CDR3 is TGTGCCAGTAGTCGCGACGGCAGCTCCTACAATGAGCAGTTCTTC.

The rearrangement links TRBV6-6 to TRBJ2-5; 9 nucleotides align to TRBD1. Per germline, CDR1 MNHNY and CDR2 SVGAGI (reference sequence). This CDR3 region has 13 residues. After removal of 5 bases from V and 5 bases from J, the junction contained 3 bases not matched to a gene. The CDR3 loop is CASSRDRGETQYF. CDR3 nucleotides: TGTGCCAGCAGTCGAGACAGGGGGGAGACCCAGTACTTC.

This chain links TRBV15 with TRBJ1-5; D not resolved. CDR3 size: 15 residues. The V gene's germline CDR1 is LNHNV and CDR2 YYDKDF (reference sequence). The V and J ends lost 1 base and 0 bases respectively, with 7 bases between them. The CDR3 loop reads CATSRGRYSNQPQHF. The CDR3 nucleotides read TGTGCCACCAGCAGAGGAAGATATAGCAATCAGCCCCAGCATTTT.

The chain couples TRBV5-6 to TRBJ1-1; TRBD1 matches at 7 bases. V lost 0 bases to trimming and J lost 4 bases; unmatched junction nucleotides: 9. Germline assignment: CDR1 SGHDT and CDR2 YYEEEE. The CDR3 has 16 amino acids. CDR3 sequence reads: CASSLVLRGLSTEAFF. The CDR3, as DNA: TGTGCCAGCAGCTTGGTACTCAGGGGGTTGAGCACTGAAGCTTTCTTT.

This chain links TRBV18 with TRBJ1-4; D might be TRBD1 (6 bases). Germline V gene data show CDR1 as KGHSH and CDR2 as LQKENI. The V gene lost 0 bases and the J gene lost 4 bases, with 12 bases spanning the gap. The CDR3 has 16 amino acids. CDR3 sequence reads: CASSPPLGGRNEKLFF. CDR3 DNA sequence: TGTGCCAGCTCACCACCCCTTGGGGGCCGTAATGAAAAACTGTTTTTT.

The CDR3 coding sequence is TGTGCCAGCAGCTTGACGGGGGAAGGGGGAAACACCATATATTTT. This gives the protein CASSLTGEGGNTIYF. The chain has TRBV11-1 and TRBJ1-3; D may be TRBD1 (5 bases). CDR1 SGHAT and CDR2 FQDESV come from the germline V gene (reference sequence). Trimming took off 3 bases at V and 4 bases at J, with 13 bases between the two ends. This CDR3 is 15 amino acids long.

This rearrangement joins TRBV6-5 to TRBJ1-1, with TRBD1 matching over 8 bases. Germline V gene sequence: CDR1 MNHEY, CDR2 SVGAGI. The CDR3 contains 14 residues. Trimming removed 5 bases from V and 1 base from J; junction bases left unmatched: 3. DNA for the CDR3: TGTGCCAGCAGTGACAGGGGAGGGAACACTGAAGCTTTCTTT. As protein: CASSDRGGNTEAFF.

This chain connects TRBV5-1 to TRBJ2-5; a possible D gene is TRBD1 (6 bases). Germline V gene lookup returns CDR1 SGHRS and CDR2 YFSETQ. V lost 5 bases to trimming and J lost 2 bases, with 19 bases between them. This CDR3 has 16 residues. In DNA, the CDR3 is TGCGCCAGCAGTCCAGGGGAAATAGGGGGTCAAGAGACCCAGTACTTC. Protein: CASSPGEIGGQETQYF.

The count of this clone is one. The chain has TRBV7-2 and TRBJ2-1; D ambiguous. Trimming removed 1 base at V and 7 bases at J, with 5 bases between. The germline gives CDR1 SGHTA, CDR2 FQGNSA. The CDR3 is made up of 12 amino acids. The chain's CDR3 is CASSLVLNEQFF. As DNA, the CDR3 is TGTGCCAGCAGCTTAGTATTAAATGAGCAGTTCTTC.